This T cell receptor beta chain derives from a study of cytomegalovirus exposure and HLA in healthy donors. Study as a whole: Counted in an early data release were approximately 85 million unique TCRs from HLA-typed donors.

V was cut by 2 bases and J by 7 bases, with 3 bases left in between. The CDR3 sequence is 10 residues long. Germline-derived CDR1 and CDR2 are SGHTS and YDEGEE. This clone was counted only a few times. It was with 60 Vbeta and 13 Jbeta primers that the PCR ran. The assay was immunoSEQ multiplex PCR, and TCRdb's table has in-frame clones only and misses some. The repertoire holds some 150,000 clones, with 80% as singletons. Sequenced: PBMCs. The sequence was collected from a woman aged 50 to 65 in good health and CMV-seropositive. This chain joins TRBV5-8 and TRBJ1-1; D remains unclear. CDR3: CASSFGEAFF. The DNA for the CDR3 is TGTGCCAGCAGCTTCGGTGAAGCTTTCTTT. Variable domain in full (rest from reference TRBV5-8 and TRBJ1-1): EAGVTQSPTHLIKTRGQQATLRCSPISGHTSVYWYQQALGLGLQFLLWYDEGEERNRGNFPPRFSGRQFPNYSSELNVNALELEDSALYLCASSFGEAFFGQGTRLTVV.